The clone carrying this T cell receptor (beta chain) has a handful of counts. The antigen remains unidentified. The germline CDR1 and CDR2 sequences are SEHNR and FQNEAQ (reference sequence). V was clipped by 0 bases and J by 5 bases; unmatched bases: 7. CDR3 length equals 16 residues. In TCRdb, the RACE reads were re-called with MiXCR into one record per CDR3 protein. The sample holds 270,000 or so distinct CDR3 sequences, around 7.3% seen once. This specimen comes from a study of human T cells and chemical hapten exposure. About the research overall: Patch tests delivered 0.01% DPC to the upper back and were evaluated at 6 days.

Time point of the sample: pre-sensitization, week 0. Documented treatment: therapeutic diphenylcyclopropenone sensitization with weekly scalp DPC. Someone pulled total RNA out of unfractionated whole blood. Study-level results: Patch test score tracked positively with PT1 expanded TCR counts.

The chain has TRBV7-9 and TRBJ2-5; TRBD2 aligns across 9 bases. The starting material was whole blood, obtained in connection with sensitization to the hapten diphenylcyclopropenone (DPC). The origin of this receptor is a man aged 18 to 35 with alopecia areata. Some clones in this sample may be carry-over from other donors' samples. CDR3 sequence: CASSLAGAGGFETQYF. In nucleotides, the CDR3 is TGTGCCAGCAGCTTAGCAGGCGCGGGGGGGTTTGAGACCCAGTACTTC. Supplemented by reference TRBV7-9 and TRBJ2-5, the full variable domain reads DTGVSQNPRHKITKRGQNVTFRCDPISEHNRLYWYRQTLGQGPEFLTYFQNEAQLEKSRLLSDRFSAERPKGSFSTLEIQRTEQGDSAMYLCASSLAGAGGFETQYFGPGTRLLVL.